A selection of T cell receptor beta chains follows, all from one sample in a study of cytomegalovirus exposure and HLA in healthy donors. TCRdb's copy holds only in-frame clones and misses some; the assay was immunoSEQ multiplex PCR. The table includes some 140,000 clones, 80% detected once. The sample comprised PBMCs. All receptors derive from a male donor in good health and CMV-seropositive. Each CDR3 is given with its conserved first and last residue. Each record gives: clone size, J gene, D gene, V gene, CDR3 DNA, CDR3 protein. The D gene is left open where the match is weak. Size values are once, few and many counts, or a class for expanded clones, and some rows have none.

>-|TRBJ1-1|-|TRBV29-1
TGCAGCGTTGAGGGGGCCGACACCACTGAAGCTTTCTTT
CSVEGADTTEAFF
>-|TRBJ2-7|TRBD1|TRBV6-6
TGTGCCAGCAGTCGTGAGGGGCAGGGGGCAGAAGAGCAGTACTTC
CASSREGQGAEEQYF
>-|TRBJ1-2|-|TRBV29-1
TGCAGCGGAGGAGGGGATGGCGGCTACACCTTC
CSGGGDGGYTF
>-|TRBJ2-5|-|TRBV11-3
TGTGCCAGCAGCCGTTCCCAAGAGACCCAGTACTTC
CASSRSQETQYF
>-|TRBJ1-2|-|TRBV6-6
TGTGCCAGCAGCTCCAACAGGGTCAACTATGGCTACACCTTC
CASSSNRVNYGYTF
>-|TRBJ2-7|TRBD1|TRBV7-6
TGTGCCAGCAGCCTGAGGACAGGAATCGACTACGAGCAGTACTTC
CASSLRTGIDYEQYF
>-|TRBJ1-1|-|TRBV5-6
TGTGCCAGCAGCCGAGGGAGTACTGAAGCTTTCTTT
CASSRGSTEAFF
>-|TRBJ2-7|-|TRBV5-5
TGTGCCAGCACCACTATGAGTGGCGGACTGGGAGAGCAGTACTTC
CASTTMSGGLGEQYF
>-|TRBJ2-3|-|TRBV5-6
TGTGCCAGCAGCGACGGTCGTCCGGGAGTTACGCAGTATTTT
CASSDGRPGVTQYF
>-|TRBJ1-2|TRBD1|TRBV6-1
TGTGCCAGCAGGGACAGGGGAAGGGATGGCTACACCTTC
CASRDRGRDGYTF
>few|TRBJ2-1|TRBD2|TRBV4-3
TGCGCCAGCAGCCCCGCCGGCGGGAGGGATGAGCAGTTCTTC
CASSPAGGRDEQFF
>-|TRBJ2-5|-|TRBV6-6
TGTGCCAGCAGTGGGAGGAATGGAGCTCTACAAGAGACCCAGTACTTC
CASSGRNGALQETQYF
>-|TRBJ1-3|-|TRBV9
TGTGCCAGCAGCGCCGGAGGTGGAGCAAACTCTGGAAACACCATATATTTT
CASSAGGGANSGNTIYF
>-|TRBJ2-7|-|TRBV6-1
TGTGCCAGCACTGAGATGGGACTCACTTACGAGCAGTACTTC
CASTEMGLTYEQYF
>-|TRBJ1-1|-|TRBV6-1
TGTGCCAGCATAGAAATGAACACTGAAGCTTTCTTT
CASIEMNTEAFF
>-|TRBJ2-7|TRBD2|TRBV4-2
TGTGCCAGCAGCCCCCGGGGGGCGGGGGGGTCCTATAGCTACGAGCAGTACTTC
CASSPRGAGGSYSYEQYF
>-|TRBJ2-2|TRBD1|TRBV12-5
TGTGCTAGTGGTCGGACAGGGAACACCGGGGAGCTGTTTTTT
CASGRTGNTGELFF
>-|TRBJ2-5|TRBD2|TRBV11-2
TGTGCCAGCAGCGCCTCGATGGGGCGGGGGGACCAAGAGACCCAGTACTTC
CASSASMGRGDQETQYF
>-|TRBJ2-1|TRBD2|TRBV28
TGTGCCAGCAACAGTGGACTAGCGGGAGGCGATGAGCAGTTCTTC
CASNSGLAGGDEQFF
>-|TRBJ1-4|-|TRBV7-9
TGTGCCAGCAGATCGACAACAACTAATGAAAAACTGTTTTTT
CASRSTTTNEKLFF
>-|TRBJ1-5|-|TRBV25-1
TGTGCCAGCAGTGCCAGCGGGGGCAATCAGCCCCAGCATTTT
CASSASGGNQPQHF
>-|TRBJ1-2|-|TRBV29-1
TGCAGCGTTGGTTTGGACAGTAACTATGGCTACACCTTC
CSVGLDSNYGYTF
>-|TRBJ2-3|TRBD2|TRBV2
TGTGCCATCCTGGGTCTAGCGGGAGATTACACAGATACGCAGTATTTT
CAILGLAGDYTDTQYF
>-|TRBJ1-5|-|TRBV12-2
TGTGCAAGTCGCTTAGAGGCAGGGGGCAAGAAAGGTTTGGTTAAACATCAGCCCCAGCATTTT
CASRLEAGGKKGLVKHQPQHF
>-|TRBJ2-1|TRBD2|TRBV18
TGTGCCAGCTCACTAGCGGGAGGGCCAGGCCATGAGCAGTTCTTC
CASSLAGGPGHEQFF
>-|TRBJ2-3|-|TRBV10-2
TGCGCCAGCAGTCTCGTCAGGGGGGTGGGCACAGATACGCAGTATTTT
CASSLVRGVGTDTQYF
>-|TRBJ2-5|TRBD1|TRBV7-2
TGTGCCAGCAGCTCGTCGACAGGGGGCTTGGAGACCCAGTACTTC
CASSSSTGGLETQYF
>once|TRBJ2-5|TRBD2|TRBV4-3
TGCGCCAGCAGCCTACGAGTAGCGGGATATCAAGAGACCCAGTACTTC
CASSLRVAGYQETQYF
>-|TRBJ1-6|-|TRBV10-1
TGCGCCAGCAGTGAGTCGACAAATTCACCCCTCCACTTT
CASSESTNSPLHF
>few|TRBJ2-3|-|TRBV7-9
TGTGCCAGCAGCCCAGGCCAGGGGTTCACAGATACGCAGTATTTT
CASSPGQGFTDTQYF
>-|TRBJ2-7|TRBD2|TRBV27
TGTGCCAGCAGTTCCTCCTTGGGGGGGATGAGCTCCTACGAGCAGTACTTC
CASSSSLGGMSSYEQYF
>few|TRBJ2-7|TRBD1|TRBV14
TGTGCCAGCAGCCAAGGTCCAGGGGGTGCCGAGCAGTACTTC
CASSQGPGGAEQYF
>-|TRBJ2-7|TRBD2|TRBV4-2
TGTGCCAGCAGCCAAGAGTCTAGCGGGGGAACCTACGAGCAGTACTTC
CASSQESSGGTYEQYF
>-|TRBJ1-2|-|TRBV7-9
TGTGCCAGCAGCTTACTGGGAGGGACCGGAGGCTACACCTTC
CASSLLGGTGGYTF
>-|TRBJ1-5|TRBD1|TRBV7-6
TGTGCCAGCAGTCCCCGACAGGGACAGCCCCAGCATTTT
CASSPRQGQPQHF
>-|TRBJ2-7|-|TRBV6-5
TGTGCCAGCTCCGCGCCAAGAAGGGACTCCCTCGAGCAGTACTTC
CASSAPRRDSLEQYF
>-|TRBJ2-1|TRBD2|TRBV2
TGTGCCAGCAGTGTCTTCCTAGCGGATGAGCAGTTCTTC
CASSVFLADEQFF
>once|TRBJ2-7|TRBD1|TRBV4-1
TGCGCCAGCAGCCTAGGGGACAGGGGGTCCTACGAGCAGTACTTC
CASSLGDRGSYEQYF
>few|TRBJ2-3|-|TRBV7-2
TGTGCCAGCAGCTTAGTGGGGCTAGAGACAGATACGCAGTATTTT
CASSLVGLETDTQYF
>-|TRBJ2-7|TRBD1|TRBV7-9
TGTGCCAGCAGCTTAGCGGGACAGGACTACGAGCAGTACTTC
CASSLAGQDYEQYF
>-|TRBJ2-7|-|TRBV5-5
TGTGCCAGCAGCTTTCAGGGCTTCGAGCAGTACTTC
CASSFQGFEQYF
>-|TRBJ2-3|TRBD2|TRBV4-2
TGTGCCAGCAGCCAAGTAGCGGGGGGCAGCACAGATACGCAGTATTTT
CASSQVAGGSTDTQYF
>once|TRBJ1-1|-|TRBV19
TGTGCCAGTAGTACTATCAGGGGCCCTGAAGCTTTCTTT
CASSTIRGPEAFF
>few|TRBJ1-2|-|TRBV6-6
TGTGCCAGCACGTTGACAGACTATGGCTACACCTTC
CASTLTDYGYTF